This paragraph reports one T cell receptor beta chain. The antigen is unknown. This specimen belongs to a study of T cell responses to AZD1222 COVID-19 vaccine. Study findings and constraints: Just 5 to 7 AZD1222 recipients tested seropositive at baseline. Donors in the cohort were predominantly white British and more often female, and clonal diversity was possibly underestimated.

Trimming cost V 5 bases and J 2 bases; bases outside gene matches: 7. Germline assignment: CDR1 LNHNV and CDR2 YYDKDF (reference sequence). The CDR3 has 16 residues. Sequencing was performed with immunoSEQ multiplex PCR; in TCRdb, only in-frame clones are kept and a portion is missing. The data hold 100,000 to 120,000 clones, with roughly 92% observed a single time. The rearrangement joins TRBV15 to TRBJ2-3; 10 nucleotides match TRBD2. This specimen consisted of peripheral blood, obtained 28 days after the second AZD1222 dose. The TCR comes from an adult who received the AZD1222 COVID-19 vaccine. CDR3: CATSGFSGGYTDTQYF. As DNA, the CDR3 is TGTGCCACCAGCGGATTTAGCGGGGGGTACACAGATACGCAGTATTTT.